This TCR beta chain was sequenced for a study of cytomegalovirus exposure and HLA in healthy donors. General observations from the study: Later genetic work tied a missense DCLRE1C variant to beta-chain V and J trimming. A prior analysis recorded that most TCR beta V segments were productive about 87% or about 30% of the time.

Concerning this clone itself: The antigen remains unidentified.

PCR was performed using 60 Vbeta and 13 Jbeta primers. Method: immunoSEQ multiplex PCR; TCRdb's copy keeps in-frame clones and lacks some. The sample records fewer than 130,000 clones, over 60% being singletons. The TCR sequence derives from a woman in her twenties or thirties in good health and CMV-seronegative. The material sequenced was PBMCs.

The CDR3: CAISESGGSGELFF. The CDR3 DNA follows: TGTGCCATCAGTGAGTCGGGAGGGTCCGGGGAGCTGTTTTTT. The chain uses TRBV10-3 and TRBJ2-2, with TRBD2 identical over 7 bases. The length of the CDR3 is 14 residues. The V gene's germline CDR1 is ENHRY and CDR2 SYGVKD. V trimming: 0 bases; J trimming: 6 bases; junction bases outside the gene matches: 1.